The clone carrying this TCR beta chain appeared a few times. Clones were read by immunoSEQ multiplex PCR, and TCRdb kept only the in-frame ones, dropping some. The data contain around 160,000 clones, 70% to 90% of them singletons. The data stem from a study of blood T cell repertoires in COVID-19. The specimen sequenced was peripheral blood. This clonotype was sampled from a human donor in a cohort sampled during active COVID-19.

Written as DNA, the CDR3 is TGTGCCAGCAGCTTAAACGGGGTGGAGACGGAGCAGTACTTC. Encoded protein: CASSLNGVETEQYF. The chain is built from TRBV11-2 and TRBJ2-7, with D possibly matching TRBD2 (5 bases). This CDR3 is built from 14 residues. The V end was cut by 2 bases, the J end by 7 bases, with 15 bases between. The germline V gene has CDR1 SGHAT and CDR2 FQNNGV.